A selection of T cell receptor beta chains follows, all from one sample in a study of blood T cell repertoires in COVID-19. Only in-frame clones appear in the TCRdb table, and some are missing; sequencing was by immunoSEQ multiplex PCR. The table includes 35,000 to 50,000 clones, approximately 81% detected once. Sample: peripheral blood. The receptors here all came from a woman in her seventies in a cohort sampled during active COVID-19. Each CDR3 is given with its conserved first and last residue. D genes are given only for firm matches. Clone sizes are given selectively: once, few, many, or a class where the clone is expanded.

CDR3 protein,CDR3 DNA,J gene,V gene,CDR3 length,D gene,clone size
CSASGLTGELFF,TGCAGTGCTAGTGGACTCACCGGGGAGCTGTTTTTT,TRBJ2-2,TRBV20-1,12,.,.
CASSTPGIDYGYTF,TGCGCCAGCAGCACCCCAGGGATTGACTATGGCTACACCTTC,TRBJ1-2,TRBV5-1,14,.,.
CASNLQAPEAFF,TGTGCCAGCAACCTACAGGCGCCTGAAGCTTTCTTT,TRBJ1-1,TRBV5-5,12,.,.
CAISEGLALQYF,TGTGCCATCAGTGAGGGACTAGCCTTGCAGTACTTC,TRBJ2-7,TRBV10-3,12,TRBD2,.
CASSQDQVVSPLHF,TGCGCCAGCAGCCAAGACCAGGTGGTCTCACCCCTCCACTTT,TRBJ1-6,TRBV4-3,14,.,.
CSVEVRASGRAEFF,TGCAGCGTTGAAGTCCGTGCTAGCGGGAGGGCCGAGTTCTTC,TRBJ2-1,TRBV29-1,14,TRBD2,.
CASSFATSGSRDTQYF,TGTGCCAGCAGTTTCGCGACTAGCGGGAGTAGAGATACGCAGTATTTT,TRBJ2-3,TRBV27,16,TRBD2,.
CSVGQGGDEQYF,TGCAGCGTTGGACAGGGGGGGGACGAGCAGTACTTC,TRBJ2-7,TRBV29-1,12,TRBD1,once
CATSDLGSSGSNEQFF,TGTGCCACCAGTGATTTAGGCTCTAGCGGGAGTAATGAGCAGTTCTTC,TRBJ2-1,TRBV24-1,16,TRBD2,.
CASSQDSGPNTGELFF,TGCGCCAGCAGCCAAGATAGCGGACCGAACACCGGGGAGCTGTTTTTT,TRBJ2-2,TRBV4-3,16,.,.
CASSQENGASTGDVQFF,TGTGCCAGCAGCCAAGAAAATGGGGCTAGCACGGGGGATGTGCAGTTCTTC,TRBJ2-1,TRBV4-2,17,.,.
CASSLDPDREWTYEQYF,TGTGCCAGCAGCTTAGATCCGGACAGGGAATGGACCTACGAGCAGTACTTC,TRBJ2-7,TRBV11-3,17,TRBD1,.